Below, 28 T cell receptor beta chains from the same sample are listed, as sequenced in a study of Ad26.COV2.S vaccination and SARS-CoV-2 variants. Treatment of the sample: around 19 received Ad26.COV2.S at low or high dose, single or two shots; several received placebo; per-sample allocation not given. Samples came from day 63 after the first vaccine or placebo injection. Assay used: immunoSEQ multiplex PCR; TCRdb lists only in-frame clones, some missing. The data contain about 280,000 clones, roughly 86% of them singletons. Sample: peripheral blood, taken in a trial of Ad26.COV2.S vaccine versus placebo. The receptors here all came from a person aged 18-65 years who received the Ad26.COV2.S COVID-19 vaccine or a placebo.

In its sample, this clone was seen a few times. Different DNA sequences within this sample yield the same CDR3. This chain joins TRBV7-2 and TRBJ1-2; the D is unclear. The germline V and J ends were trimmed by 5 bases and 2 bases, with 9 bases remaining between them. Per germline, CDR1 SGHTA and CDR2 FQGNSA. The CDR3 is 13 amino acids. This CDR3 reads CASSQDGNYGYTF. The CDR3 region has the DNA TGTGCCAGCAGCCAGGACGGAAACTATGGCTACACCTTC. The complete variable domain, with remaining parts taken from reference TRBV7-2 and TRBJ1-2, reads GAGVSQSPSNKVTEKGKDVELRCDPISGHTALYWYRQSLGQGLEFLIYFQGNSAPDKSGLPSDRFSAERTGGSVSTLTIQRTQQEDSAVYLCASSQDGNYGYTFGSGTRLTVV.

The rearrangement joins TRBV11-2 to TRBJ2-2; 12 bases agree with TRBD2. The CDR3 runs 17 residues. CDR1 and CDR2 from the germline V gene are SGHAT and FQNNGV. V was pared by 1 base and J by 6 bases, with 6 bases of the junction left unmatched. The CDR3 coding sequence is TGTGCCAGCAGCTTAGTTCCGGGACTAGCGGGTGCCGGGGAGCTGTTTTTT. It encodes CASSLVPGLAGAGELFF.

J is TRBJ1-4 and V is TRBV5-1, with unresolved D. V lost 0 bases, J lost 7 bases, and 16 bases lay in between. Germline CDR1 reads SGHRS; CDR2 reads YFSETQ. The CDR3 is 16 residues long. The DNA for the CDR3 is TGCGCCAGCAGCTTGGAAGTGGCGGCGGCGGGTGAAAAACTGTTTTTT. This gives the protein CASSLEVAAAGEKLFF.

This sequence joins TRBV19 and TRBJ1-2; perhaps TRBD1 as D (5 bases). Trimming removed 2 bases at V and 2 bases at J, with 12 bases between. The CDR3 has 15 amino acids. Germline V gene sequence: CDR1 LNHDA, CDR2 SQIVND (reference sequence). This CDR3 reads CASSITTGLNYGYTF. The CDR3 DNA follows: TGTGCCAGTAGTATAACGACGGGGCTCAACTATGGCTACACCTTC.

The V and J genes are TRBV9 and TRBJ1-4; D may be TRBD1 (6 bases). Germline CDR1 and CDR2: SGDLS and YYNGEE. This CDR3 comprises 15 residues. The V and J ends lost 2 bases and 0 bases respectively, with 8 bases between them. CDR3 region: CASSVDRSTNEKLFF. DNA for the CDR3: TGTGCCAGCAGCGTGGACAGATCAACTAATGAAAAACTGTTTTTT.

The rearrangement joins TRBV29-1 to TRBJ1-2; 7 nucleotides match TRBD1. The germline CDR1 and CDR2 sequences are SQVTM and ANQGSEA. V lost 7 bases, J lost 3 bases, and 5 bases stayed unmatched. There are 12 residues in the CDR3. For the CDR3, the DNA is TGCAGCGGCGACAGGGTGGACTATGGCTACACCTTC. This translates into CSGDRVDYGYTF.

This chain joins TRBV6-2 or TRBV6-3 and TRBJ2-7, with D unclear. The V gene's germline CDR1 is MNHEY and CDR2 SVGEGT. The V gene lost 6 bases and the J gene lost 1 base, with 10 bases spanning the gap. The CDR3 totals 13 residues. The CDR3 reads CASSQSGSYEQYF. DNA of the CDR3: TGTGCCAGCAGCCAGAGTGGGTCCTACGAGCAGTACTTC.

The chain joins TRBV21-1 to TRBJ2-7. TRBV21-1 is designated a pseudogene. The CDR3 has 16 residues. The CDR3 reads CASSNPPRSSSYEQYF. CDR3 nucleotide sequence: TGTGCCAGCAGCAATCCCCCCAGGAGTAGCTCCTACGAGCAGTACTTC.

The gene calls are TRBV4-3 and TRBJ2-3; no clear D. Per the germline V gene, CDR1 is LGHNA and CDR2 is YSLEER. CDR3 length equals 13 residues. Trimming removed 0 bases at V and 4 bases at J, with 5 bases between. The CDR3 loop is CASSQDFADTQYF. In DNA form, the CDR3 reads TGCGCCAGCAGCCAAGATTTCGCAGATACGCAGTATTTT.

The chain carries TRBV27 and TRBJ1-5, with D uncertain. CDR3 length: 15 residues. Trimming shortened V by 0 bases and J by 5 bases, and 11 bases separated the two germline ends. Germline V gene data show CDR1 as MNHEY and CDR2 as SMNVEV (reference sequence). The CDR3 protein is CASSLSRPFHQPQHF. In nucleotides, the CDR3 is TGTGCCAGCAGTTTATCCCGACCCTTCCATCAGCCCCAGCATTTT.

V gene TRBV12-3 or TRBV12-4 combines with J gene TRBJ1-1; D unresolved. V dropped 6 bases and J dropped 11 bases, with 19 bases sitting between them. This CDR3 spans 13 amino acids. CDR3 amino acids: CASRDRTANKAFF. The CDR3 DNA reads TGTGCCAGCAGAGATCGGACGGCAAATAAGGCTTTCTTT.

The chain links TRBV2 to TRBJ1-2; 7 bases match TRBD1. The V segment lost 6 bases and the J segment 6 bases; nucleotides outside the gene matches: 10. The CDR3 length is 14 residues. CDR1 SNHLY and CDR2 FYNNEI come from the germline V gene. The DNA for the CDR3 is TGTGCCAGCAGACCCACAGGGGTAAGGCATGGCTACACCTTC. It encodes CASRPTGVRHGYTF.

The rearrangement links TRBV5-1 to TRBJ2-1, with 10 bases lining up with TRBD2. The germline gives CDR1 SGHRS, CDR2 YFSETQ. V was pared by 0 bases and J by 12 bases, with 15 bases of the junction left unmatched. The CDR3 totals 17 residues. In nucleotides, the CDR3 is TGCGCCAGCAGCTTGGGACTAGCGGGCGTCCAGTCCGGTCCGCAGTTCTTC. Its translation is CASSLGLAGVQSGPQFF.

V and J are TRBV27 and TRBJ2-7; 12 bases agree with TRBD1. Germline V CDR1 and CDR2: MNHEY, SMNVEV (reference sequence). V shed 3 bases, J shed 7 bases, and the junction held 7 bases outside the gene matches. This CDR3 is built from 15 residues. In DNA form, the CDR3 reads TGTGCCAGCAGTTTTCCCGGGACAGGGGGCGGGGAGCAGTACTTC. Translation: CASSFPGTGGGEQYF.

This clone occurred a few times. The chain recombines TRBV19 with TRBJ1-1; D call uncertain. The CDR3 is made up of 15 amino acids. V was pared by 5 bases and J by 0 bases, with 13 bases between. Germline CDR1 and CDR2: LNHDA and SQIVND (reference sequence). CDR3: CASSPTTSLNTEAFF. The CDR3 nucleotides read TGTGCCAGTAGTCCCACAACCAGCTTGAACACTGAAGCTTTCTTT.

This sequence joins TRBV7-3 and TRBJ1-2; 7 nucleotides line up with TRBD1. V shed 3 bases and J 5 bases; nucleotides not matched to a gene: 3. Germline V CDR1 and CDR2: SGHTA, FQGTGA. The CDR3 length is 13 residues. The CDR3: CASSFRQGYGYTF. CDR3 coding DNA: TGTGCCAGCAGCTTCCGACAGGGATATGGCTACACCTTC.

Here the CDR3 DNA reads TGTGCCAGCAGCCCTCGCATCCAGGGCGGCTCCGGGGAGCTGTTTTTT. It specifies CASSPRIQGGSGELFF. The gene calls are TRBV4-2 and TRBJ2-2; TRBD1 might be the D (5 bases). In germline, CDR1 is LGHNA, CDR2 YNFKEQ. The CDR3 spans 16 residues. Trimming took 4 bases from V and 6 from J, leaving 18 bases between them.

J is TRBJ2-1 and V is TRBV11-3; unclear D gene. The length of the CDR3 is 14 residues. The V end lost 0 bases, the J end lost 10 bases, and 13 bases lay between the germline ends. Germline CDR1 reads SGHNT; CDR2 reads YENEEA. CDR3 sequence (DNA): TGTGCCAGCAGCTTAGATAGTTCGGGTGGAGAGCAGTTCTTC. Its protein product is CASSLDSSGGEQFF.

The chain combines TRBV6-2 or TRBV6-3 with TRBJ2-1; tentative D call: TRBD1 (6 bases). The CDR3 has 18 residues. Per the germline V gene, CDR1 is MNHEY and CDR2 is SVGEGT. Trimming pared 2 bases from V and 8 bases from J, leaving 25 bases between. CDR3 coding DNA: TGTGCCAGCAGTTACAGGAACGTGGGGGCTTTGGGGTACGATGAGCAGTTCTTC. Its protein product is CASSYRNVGALGYDEQFF.

V and J are TRBV11-2 and TRBJ1-1; D remains ambiguous. The germline gives CDR1 SGHAT, CDR2 FQNNGV. CDR3 size: 12 residues. The V gene lost 4 bases and the J gene lost 5 bases, with 8 bases spanning the gap. DNA for the CDR3: TGTGCCAGCAGCTCGGGGTTGACTGAAGCTTTCTTT. Its translation is CASSSGLTEAFF.

This chain connects TRBV6-5 to TRBJ1-6; 7 bases match TRBD1. V lost 1 base to trimming and J lost 9 bases; unmatched junction nucleotides: 9. CDR3 length: 16 residues. Looked up from germline, CDR1 is MNHEY and CDR2 is SVGAGI. The CDR3 reads CASSYFRQGGSSPLHF. CDR3 nucleotides: TGTGCCAGCAGTTACTTCAGGCAGGGGGGTAGTTCACCCCTCCACTTT.

This rearrangement joins TRBV6-5 to TRBJ1-2; the match to TRBD1 covers 9 bases. This CDR3 region has 16 residues. CDR1 MNHEY and CDR2 SVGAGI come from the germline V gene. V lost 2 bases, J lost 3 bases, and 7 bases stayed unmatched. The CDR3 spells CASSYLRTGGYYGYTF. The CDR3 region has the DNA TGTGCCAGCAGTTACCTACGTACAGGGGGCTACTATGGCTACACCTTC.

This clone was found once. The V gene is TRBV18, the J gene TRBJ1-1; the D is unclear. CDR1 and CDR2 (germline): KGHSH, LQKENI. The V gene lost 8 bases and the J gene lost 1 base, with 11 bases spanning the gap. There are 13 residues in the CDR3. Here the CDR3 DNA reads TGTGCCAGCGCCGAATACAAGAACACTGAAGCTTTCTTT. Protein sequence: CASAEYKNTEAFF. The full variable domain, completed using reference TRBV18 and TRBJ1-1, is NAGVMQNPRHLVRRRGQEARLRCSPMKGHSHVYWYRQLPEEGLKFMVYLQKENIIDESGMPKERFSAEFPKEGPSILRIQQVVRGDSAAYFCASAEYKNTEAFFGQGTRLTVV.

The V call is TRBV6-5, the J call TRBJ2-5; tentative D call: TRBD1 (5 bases). Between the trimmed V and J ends, which lost 0 bases and 5 bases, there was a span of 13 bases. Looked up from germline, CDR1 is MNHEY and CDR2 is SVGAGI. The CDR3 loop spans 15 amino acids. The CDR3 spells CASSYSAGSGETQYF. CDR3 sequence (DNA): TGTGCCAGCAGTTACTCGGCAGGGTCTGGGGAGACCCAGTACTTC.

The chain employs TRBV3-1 (or the pseudogene TRBV3-2) and TRBJ1-1, with a weak D call TRBD1 (6 bases). The germline V gene encodes CDR1 LGHDT and CDR2 YNNKEL (reference sequence). V was trimmed by 3 bases and J by 3 bases, leaving 14 bases between them. The CDR3 extends over 15 amino acids. The CDR3 here is CASSHRGIRYTEAFF. CDR3 DNA sequence: TGTGCCAGCAGCCATAGGGGGATTCGGTACACTGAAGCTTTCTTT.

The chain is built from TRBV5-5 and TRBJ2-1; D could derive from TRBD1 or TRBD2 (5 bases each). V shed 2 bases and J shed 5 bases, with 11 bases lying between them. From germline, CDR1 is SGHKS and CDR2 YYEKEE (reference sequence). The CDR3 loop spans 14 amino acids. Written as DNA, the CDR3 is TGTGCCAGCAGCTTTGGGGGATCAAACAATGAGCAGTTCTTC. Amino acids: CASSFGGSNNEQFF. Drawing the rest from reference TRBV5-5 and TRBJ2-1, the complete variable domain is DAGVTQSPTHLIKTRGQQVTLRCSPISGHKSVSWYQQVLGQGPQFIFQYYEKEERGRGNFPDRFSARQFPNYSSELNVNALLLGDSALYLCASSFGGSNNEQFFGPGTRLTVL.

The chain links TRBV5-4 to TRBJ2-7, with 13 bases fitting TRBD2. The trim removed 4 bases at V and 3 bases at J, leaving 4 bases unmatched. In germline, CDR1 is SGHNT, CDR2 YYREEE (reference sequence). The CDR3 is made up of 15 amino acids. CDR3 sequence: CASSIGLAGDYEQYF. Written as DNA, the CDR3 is TGTGCCAGCAGCATCGGACTAGCGGGGGACTACGAGCAGTACTTC.

The chain recombines TRBV4-2 with TRBJ2-3; 9 bases fit TRBD1. V was pared by 2 bases and J by 3 bases, with 6 bases of the junction left unmatched. This CDR3 has 16 residues. From germline, CDR1 is LGHNA and CDR2 YNFKEQ. The CDR3 bases are TGTGCCAGCAGCCAAAGGACAGGGGATTCGACAGATACGCAGTATTTT. Its protein is CASSQRTGDSTDTQYF.